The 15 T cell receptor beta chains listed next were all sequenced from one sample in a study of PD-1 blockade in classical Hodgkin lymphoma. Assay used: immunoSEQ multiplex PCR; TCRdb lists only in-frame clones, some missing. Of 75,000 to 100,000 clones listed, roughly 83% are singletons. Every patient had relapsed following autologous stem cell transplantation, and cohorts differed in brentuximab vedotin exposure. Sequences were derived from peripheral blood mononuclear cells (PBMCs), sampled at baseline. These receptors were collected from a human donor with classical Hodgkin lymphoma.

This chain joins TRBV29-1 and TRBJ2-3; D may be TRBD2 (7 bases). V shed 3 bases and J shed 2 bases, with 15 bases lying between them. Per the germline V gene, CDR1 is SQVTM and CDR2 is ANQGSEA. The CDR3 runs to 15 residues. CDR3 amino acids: CSVEGGDTYTDTQYF. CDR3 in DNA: TGCAGCGTTGAGGGGGGGGACACCTACACAGATACGCAGTATTTT.

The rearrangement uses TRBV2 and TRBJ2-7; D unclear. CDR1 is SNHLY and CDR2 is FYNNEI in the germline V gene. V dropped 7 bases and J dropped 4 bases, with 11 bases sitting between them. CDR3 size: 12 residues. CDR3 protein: CASKAGPYEQYF. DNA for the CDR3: TGTGCCAGCAAGGCAGGCCCTTACGAGCAGTACTTC.

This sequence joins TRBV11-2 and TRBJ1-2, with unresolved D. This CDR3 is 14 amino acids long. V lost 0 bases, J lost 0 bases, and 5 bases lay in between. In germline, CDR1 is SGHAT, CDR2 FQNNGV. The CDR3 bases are TGTGCCAGCAGCTTAGACAGCGCTAACTATGGCTACACCTTC. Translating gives CASSLDSANYGYTF.

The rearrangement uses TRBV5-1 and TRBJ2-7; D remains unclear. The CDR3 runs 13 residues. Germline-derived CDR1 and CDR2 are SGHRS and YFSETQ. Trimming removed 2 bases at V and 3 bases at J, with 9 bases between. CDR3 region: CASSFGRNYEQYF. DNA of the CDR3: TGCGCCAGCAGCTTCGGACGGAACTACGAGCAGTACTTC.

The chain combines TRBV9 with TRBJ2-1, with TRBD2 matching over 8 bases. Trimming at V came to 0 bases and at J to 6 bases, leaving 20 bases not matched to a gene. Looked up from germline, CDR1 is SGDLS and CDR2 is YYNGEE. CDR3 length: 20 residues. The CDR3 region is CASSVEGGGRLAPNSNEQFF. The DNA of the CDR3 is TGTGCCAGCAGCGTAGAGGGCGGCGGGAGACTAGCGCCGAATTCCAATGAGCAGTTCTTC. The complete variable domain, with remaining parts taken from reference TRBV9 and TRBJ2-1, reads DSGVTQTPKHLITATGQRVTLRCSPRSGDLSVYWYQQSLDQGLQFLIQYYNGEERAKGNILERFSAQQFPDLHSELNLSSLELGDSALYFCASSVEGGGRLAPNSNEQFFGPGTRLTVL.

DNA for the CDR3: TGTGCCAGTAAAGTAGCGGGAGGTGCAGATACGCAGTATTTT. This encodes CASKVAGGADTQYF. This chain connects TRBV19 to TRBJ2-3, with TRBD2 identical over 10 bases. Germline CDR1 reads LNHDA; CDR2 reads SQIVND (reference sequence). With 7 bases clipped from V and 4 bases from J, the junction kept 5 bases outside the gene matches. The CDR3 is made up of 14 amino acids.

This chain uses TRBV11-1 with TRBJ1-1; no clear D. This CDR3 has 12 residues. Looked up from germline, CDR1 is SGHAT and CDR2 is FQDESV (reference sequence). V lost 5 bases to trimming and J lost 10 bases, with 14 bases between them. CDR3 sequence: CASSPGVLGAFF. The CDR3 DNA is TGTGCCAGCAGCCCCGGGGTTTTGGGAGCTTTCTTT.

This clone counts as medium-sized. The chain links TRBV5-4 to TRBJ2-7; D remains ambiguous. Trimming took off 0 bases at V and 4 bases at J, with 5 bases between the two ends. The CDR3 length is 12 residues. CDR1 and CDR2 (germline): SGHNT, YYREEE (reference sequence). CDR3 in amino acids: CASSLEKYEQYF. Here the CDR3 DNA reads TGTGCCAGCAGCTTGGAAAAGTACGAGCAGTACTTC.

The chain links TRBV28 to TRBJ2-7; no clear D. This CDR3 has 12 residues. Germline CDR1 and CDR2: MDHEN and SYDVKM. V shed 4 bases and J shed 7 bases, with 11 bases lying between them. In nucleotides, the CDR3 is TGTGCCAGCAGTTCGTCCAAGTGGGAGCAGTACTTC. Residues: CASSSSKWEQYF.

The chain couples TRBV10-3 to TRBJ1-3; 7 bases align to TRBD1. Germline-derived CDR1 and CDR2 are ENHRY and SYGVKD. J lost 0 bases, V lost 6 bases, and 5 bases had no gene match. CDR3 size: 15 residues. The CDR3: CAIRLQGTSGNTIYF. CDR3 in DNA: TGTGCCATCAGGCTACAGGGGACCTCTGGAAACACCATATATTTT.

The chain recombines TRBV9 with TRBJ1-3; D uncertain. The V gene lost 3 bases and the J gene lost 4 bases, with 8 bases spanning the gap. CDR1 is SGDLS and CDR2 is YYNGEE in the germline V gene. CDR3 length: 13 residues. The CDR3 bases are TGTGCCAGCAGCGCCGGGCAGGGAAACACCATATATTTT. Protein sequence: CASSAGQGNTIYF.

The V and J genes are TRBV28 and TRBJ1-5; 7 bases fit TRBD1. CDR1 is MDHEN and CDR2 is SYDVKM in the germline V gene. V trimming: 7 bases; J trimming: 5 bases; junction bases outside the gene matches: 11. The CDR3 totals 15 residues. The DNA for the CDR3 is TGTGCCAGCACCAAAACCGGGACAGCTTATCAGCCCCAGCATTTT. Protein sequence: CASTKTGTAYQPQHF.

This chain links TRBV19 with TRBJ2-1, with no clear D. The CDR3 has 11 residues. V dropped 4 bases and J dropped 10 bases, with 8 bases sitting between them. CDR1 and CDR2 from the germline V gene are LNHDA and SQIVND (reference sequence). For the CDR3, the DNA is TGTGCCAGTAGTAACAGATGGGAGCAGTTCTTC. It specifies CASSNRWEQFF. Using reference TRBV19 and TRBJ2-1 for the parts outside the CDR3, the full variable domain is DGGITQSPKYLFRKEGQNVTLSCEQNLNHDAMYWYRQDPGQGLRLIYYSQIVNDFQKGDIAEGYSVSREKKESFPLTVTSAQKNPTAFYLCASSNRWEQFFGPGTRLTVL.

The CDR3 here is CASSFTNEQFF. The CDR3, as DNA: TGTGCCAGCAGCTTCACCAATGAGCAGTTCTTC. This chain uses TRBV7-2 with TRBJ2-1, with no clear D. V was trimmed by 3 bases and J by 6 bases, leaving 3 bases between them. The CDR3 loop spans 11 amino acids. Germline V gene lookup returns CDR1 SGHTA and CDR2 FQGNSA. Looking up the rest from reference TRBV7-2 and TRBJ2-1 gives the full variable domain: GAGVSQSPSNKVTEKGKDVELRCDPISGHTALYWYRQSLGQGLEFLIYFQGNSAPDKSGLPSDRFSAERTGGSVSTLTIQRTQQEDSAVYLCASSFTNEQFFGPGTRLTVL.

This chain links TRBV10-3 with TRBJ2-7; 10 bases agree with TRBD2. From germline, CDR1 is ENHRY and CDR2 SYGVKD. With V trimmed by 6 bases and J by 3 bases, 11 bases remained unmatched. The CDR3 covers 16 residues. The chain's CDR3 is CAISPRTSGTLYEQYF. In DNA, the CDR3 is TGTGCCATCAGCCCTAGGACTAGCGGTACACTCTACGAGCAGTACTTC.